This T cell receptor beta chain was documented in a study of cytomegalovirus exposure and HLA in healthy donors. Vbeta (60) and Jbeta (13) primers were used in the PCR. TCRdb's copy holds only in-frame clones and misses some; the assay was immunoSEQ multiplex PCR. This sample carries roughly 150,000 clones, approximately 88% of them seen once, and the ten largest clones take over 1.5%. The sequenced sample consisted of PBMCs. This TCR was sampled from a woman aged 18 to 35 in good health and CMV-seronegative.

CDR3 DNA: TGTGCCAGCAGTTTCCCTAGCAAGGCTAACTATGGCTACACCTTC. This encodes CASSFPSKANYGYTF. The chain carries TRBV28 and TRBJ1-2; D not certain. This CDR3 is 15 amino acids long. Trimming removed 3 bases at V and 0 bases at J, with 11 bases between. Germline loops: CDR1 MDHEN, CDR2 SYDVKM.